Below, 6 T cell receptor beta chains from the same sample are listed, as sequenced in a study of neoadjuvant anti-PD-1 for oral cavity cancer. Stated time point: after neoadjuvant nivolumab, at surgical resection. Sequenced by immunoSEQ multiplex PCR; TCRdb stores in-frame clones only, minus some. The repertoire holds more than 12,000 clones, with around 36% as singletons. The sequenced sample was tumor tissue, obtained after nivolumab (anti-PD-1) treatment. Receptors were obtained from a person between 40 and 85 years old with oral cavity squamous cell carcinoma.

V is TRBV30 and J is TRBJ2-3; the D gene is possibly TRBD2 (6 bases). Germline values: CDR1 GTSNPN, CDR2 SVGIG (reference sequence). The V end lost 5 bases, the J end lost 2 bases, and 14 bases lay between the germline ends. This CDR3 contains 14 residues. CDR3 coding DNA: TGTGCCTGGGGGGTCGGGGGATTCACAGATACGCAGTATTTT. Encoded protein: CAWGVGGFTDTQYF. Full variable domain (rest looked up from reference TRBV30 and TRBJ2-3): SQTIHQWPATLVQPVGSPLSLECTVEGTSNPNLYWYRQAAGRGLQLLFYSVGIGQISSEVPQNLSASRPQDRQFILSSKKLLLSDSGFYLCAWGVGGFTDTQYFGPGTRLTVL.

J is TRBJ2-7 and V is TRBV28, with TRBD1 matching 10 bases. The V gene end was trimmed by 6 bases and the J gene end by 6 bases; junction bases not matched to a gene: 8. The CDR3 consists of 14 residues. Germline V gives CDR1 MDHEN, CDR2 SYDVKM. Here the CDR3 DNA reads TGTGCCAGCAGGATTGGGACAGGGGTTGCCGAGCAGTACTTC. It yields the protein CASRIGTGVAEQYF. Drawing the rest from reference TRBV28 and TRBJ2-7, the complete variable domain is DVKVTQSSRYLVKRTGEKVFLECVQDMDHENMFWYRQDPGLGLRLIYFSYDVKMKEKGDIPEGYSVSREKKERFSLILESASTNQTSMYLCASRIGTGVAEQYFGPGTRLTVT.

The gene calls are TRBV6-6 and TRBJ1-1; 7 nucleotides line up with TRBD1. V shed 7 bases, J shed 1 base, and the junction held 12 bases outside the gene matches. This CDR3 region has 16 residues. The germline gives CDR1 MNHNY, CDR2 SVGAGI (reference sequence). CDR3 amino acids: CASISRQGKGNTEAFF. CDR3 sequence (DNA): TGTGCCAGCATTTCAAGACAGGGAAAGGGGAACACTGAAGCTTTCTTT.

This chain joins TRBV6-5 and TRBJ1-6; 7 bases line up with TRBD1. Germline CDR1 reads MNHEY; CDR2 reads SVGAGI. CDR3 length: 13 residues. V lost 5 bases to trimming and J lost 7 bases; unmatched junction nucleotides: 2. The CDR3 coding sequence is TGTGCCAGCAGTGACAGGGAAAATTCACCCCTCCACTTT. It is translated as CASSDRENSPLHF.

This clone was seen a handful of times. The J gene is TRBJ2-2, the V gene TRBV29-1, with D maybe TRBD2 (5 bases). This CDR3 comprises 13 residues. Germline lookup yields CDR1 SQVTM and CDR2 ANQGSEA. The CDR3, as DNA: TGCACCGTCTCGAGGGCCGGCACCGGGGAGCTGTTTTTT. Translating it yields CTVSRAGTGELFF.

There are a few counts of this clone. The V and J genes are TRBV4-3 and TRBJ1-1; the D gene is possibly TRBD1 (5 bases). Between the trimmed V and J ends, which lost 4 bases and 6 bases, there was a span of 15 bases. This CDR3 spans 14 amino acids. CDR1 is LGHNA and CDR2 is YSLEER in the germline V gene. In DNA form, the CDR3 reads TGCGCCAGCAGCCCGCACCTACAGGTCCCTGAAGCTTTCTTT. Encoded protein: CASSPHLQVPEAFF.